This T cell receptor (beta chain) was retrieved from a study of sequential checkpoint blockade in melanoma. At the level of the study: Both treatment sequences were followed by maintenance nivolumab.

Treatment indicated: randomized to nivolumab then ipilimumab (arm A) or the reverse (arm B). None of the patients previously received DNA-damaging chemotherapy. Live CD3+CD8+ CD19− CD56− cells were sorted from PBMCs. Assay: immunoSEQ multiplex PCR; the TCRdb copy retains only in-frame clones and omits some. The sample lists 16,000 or so clones, 80% occurring once. This clone has only one observation. The CDR3 runs 14 residues. Trimming at V came to 5 bases and at J to 7 bases, leaving 9 bases not matched to a gene. The germline V gene has CDR1 MGHDK and CDR2 SYGVNS. The receptor was isolated from a human donor with melanoma. The sample here was CD8+ T cells sorted from blood (inferred from file names), taken from a patient given nivolumab and ipilimumab in sequence. The V call is TRBV25-1, the J call TRBJ1-2, with 8 bases identical to TRBD1. CDR3 bases: TGTGCCAGCAGTCCTCCAGGGGGCGGAGGTGGCTACACCTTC. This translates into CASSPPGGGGGYTF.